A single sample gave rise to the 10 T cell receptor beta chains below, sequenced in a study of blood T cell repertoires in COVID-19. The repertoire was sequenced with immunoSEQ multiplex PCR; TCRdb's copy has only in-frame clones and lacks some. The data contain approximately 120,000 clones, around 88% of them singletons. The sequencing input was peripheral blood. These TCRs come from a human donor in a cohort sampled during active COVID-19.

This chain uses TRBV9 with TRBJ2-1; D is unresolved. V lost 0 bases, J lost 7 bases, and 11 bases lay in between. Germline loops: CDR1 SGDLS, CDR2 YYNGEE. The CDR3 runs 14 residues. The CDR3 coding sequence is TGTGCCAGCAGCGTAGATGTATTCGGTAATGAGCAGTTCTTC. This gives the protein CASSVDVFGNEQFF.

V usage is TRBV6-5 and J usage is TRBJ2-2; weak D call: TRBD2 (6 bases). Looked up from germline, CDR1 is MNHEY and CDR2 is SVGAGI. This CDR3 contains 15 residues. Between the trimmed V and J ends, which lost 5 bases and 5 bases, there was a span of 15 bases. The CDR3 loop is CASSPRGVGTGELFF. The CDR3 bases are TGTGCCAGCAGTCCCCGCGGGGTTGGGACCGGGGAGCTGTTTTTT.

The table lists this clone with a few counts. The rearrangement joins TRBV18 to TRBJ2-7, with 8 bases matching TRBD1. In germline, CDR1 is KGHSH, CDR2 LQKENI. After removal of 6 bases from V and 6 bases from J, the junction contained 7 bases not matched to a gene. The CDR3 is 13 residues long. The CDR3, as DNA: TGTGCCAGCTCGCCCACTACAGGGGGCGAGCAGTACTTC. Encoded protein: CASSPTTGGEQYF.

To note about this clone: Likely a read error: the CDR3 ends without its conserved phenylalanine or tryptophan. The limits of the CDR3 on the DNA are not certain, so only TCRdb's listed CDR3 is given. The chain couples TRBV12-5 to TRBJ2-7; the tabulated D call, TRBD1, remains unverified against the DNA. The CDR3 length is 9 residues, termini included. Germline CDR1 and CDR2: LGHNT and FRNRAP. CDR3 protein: CASGPRGVP.

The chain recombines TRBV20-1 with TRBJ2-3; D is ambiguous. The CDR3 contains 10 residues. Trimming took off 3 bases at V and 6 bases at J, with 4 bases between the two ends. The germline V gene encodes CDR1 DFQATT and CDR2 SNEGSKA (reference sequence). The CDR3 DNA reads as TGCAGTGCTAGTCCGGATACGCAGTATTTT. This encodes CSASPDTQYF.

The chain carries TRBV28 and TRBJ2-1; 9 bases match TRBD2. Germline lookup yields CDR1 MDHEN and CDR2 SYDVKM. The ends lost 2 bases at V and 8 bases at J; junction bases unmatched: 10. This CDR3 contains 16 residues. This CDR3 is CASSLRGSGRVYEQFF. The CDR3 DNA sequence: TGTGCCAGCAGTTTACGGGGTAGCGGGAGAGTTTATGAGCAGTTCTTC.

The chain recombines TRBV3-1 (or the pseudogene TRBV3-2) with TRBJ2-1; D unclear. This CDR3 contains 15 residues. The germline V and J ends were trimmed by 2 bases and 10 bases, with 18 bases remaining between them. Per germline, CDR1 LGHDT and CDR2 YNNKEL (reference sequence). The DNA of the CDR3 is TGTGCCAGCAGCCAAAGATTAACTTCTCCCCAAGAGCAGTTCTTC. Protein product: CASSQRLTSPQEQFF.

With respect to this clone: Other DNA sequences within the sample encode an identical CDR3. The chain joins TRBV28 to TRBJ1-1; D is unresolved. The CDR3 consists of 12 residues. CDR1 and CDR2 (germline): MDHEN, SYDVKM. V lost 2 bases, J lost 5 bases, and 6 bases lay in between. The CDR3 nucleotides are TGTGCCAGCAGTTTAACGGGGACTGAAGCTTTCTTT. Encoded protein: CASSLTGTEAFF.

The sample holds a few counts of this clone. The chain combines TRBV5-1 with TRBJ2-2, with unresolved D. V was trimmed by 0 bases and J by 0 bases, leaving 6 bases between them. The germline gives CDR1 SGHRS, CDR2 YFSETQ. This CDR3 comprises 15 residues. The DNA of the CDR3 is TGCGCCAGCAGCTTGGGCGGCACGAACACCGGGGAGCTGTTTTTT. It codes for CASSLGGTNTGELFF.

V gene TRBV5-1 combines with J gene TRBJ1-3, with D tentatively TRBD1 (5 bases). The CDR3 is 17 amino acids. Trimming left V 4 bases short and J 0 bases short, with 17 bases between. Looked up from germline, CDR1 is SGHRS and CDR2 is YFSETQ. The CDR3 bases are TGCGCCAGCAGCGTTTTTCGACCAGGGTCCTCTGGAAACACCATATATTTT. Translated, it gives CASSVFRPGSSGNTIYF.